This T cell receptor beta chain was captured in a study of blood T cell repertoires in COVID-19. Looking at the study overall: The United States, Italy and Spain supplied acute and convalescent COVID-19 samples. The analysed material was cDNA or gDNA that came from T cells, B-cell-depleted T cells, or PBMCs.

Authors' methods: For nucleated cells, counts were estimated from reference gene primer amplification. The data were produced by immunoSEQ multiplex PCR, yet TCRdb's version contains in-frame clones alone and is incomplete. That table furnishes V, J and clone size, whereas the DNA furnished D and trimming. The sample has around 250,000 clones; around nine tenths are singletons. With 7 bases clipped from V and 9 bases from J, the junction kept 9 bases outside the gene matches. This CDR3 comprises 13 residues. Germline loops: CDR1 LNHDA, CDR2 SQIVND (reference sequence). What was sequenced was peripheral blood. The chain has TRBV19 and TRBJ1-5, with 7 bases that match TRBD1. This clonotype originated in a woman in her seventies with active or convalescent COVID-19. This CDR3 is CASTTPGGTPQHF. The CDR3 DNA reads TGTGCCAGTACCACTCCAGGGGGAACGCCCCAGCATTTT.